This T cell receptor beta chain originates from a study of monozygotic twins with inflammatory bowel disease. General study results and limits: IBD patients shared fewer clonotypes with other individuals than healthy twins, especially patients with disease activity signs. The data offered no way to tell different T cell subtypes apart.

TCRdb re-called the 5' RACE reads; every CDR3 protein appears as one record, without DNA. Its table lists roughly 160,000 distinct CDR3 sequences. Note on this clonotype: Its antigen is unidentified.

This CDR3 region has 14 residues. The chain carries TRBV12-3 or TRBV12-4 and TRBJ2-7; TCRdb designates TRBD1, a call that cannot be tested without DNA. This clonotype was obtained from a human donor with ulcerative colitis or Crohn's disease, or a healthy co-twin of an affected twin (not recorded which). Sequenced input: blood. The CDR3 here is CASSSEGGYGEQYF.